Below, 14 T cell receptor beta chains from the same sample are listed, as sequenced in a study of blood T cell repertoires in COVID-19 (dated by TCRdb to 2018 to 2021). Libraries were made using the immunoSEQ multiplex PCR assay. Not all clones reach the TCRdb copy of this immuneACCESS table, which keeps in-frame sequences only. Checked studies attribute under half of the gap to unresolved V genes and leave the rest unexplained. The sample table records about 400,000 clones; 70% to 90% of these occur just once. The top ten constitute approximately 2% of the sample. The sequenced sample consisted of PBMCs or T cells enriched from blood (not recorded which). These TCRs come from a woman aged 40 to 55 with acute COVID-19.

This chain connects TRBV3-1 (or the pseudogene TRBV3-2) to TRBJ2-3; TRBD1 agrees at 8 bases. The ends lost 4 bases at V and 3 bases at J; junction bases unmatched: 6. Germline V gives CDR1 LGHDT, CDR2 YNNKEL (reference sequence). The CDR3 has 15 amino acids. The CDR3 DNA follows: TGTGCCAGCAGCCCAGGGGGCAGGGAAACAGATACGCAGTATTTT. Encoded protein: CASSPGGRETDTQYF.

This chain connects TRBV5-1 to TRBJ1-1, with a weak D call TRBD1 (6 bases). Germline CDR1 SGHRS, CDR2 YFSETQ. V lost 2 bases and J lost 1, with 18 bases in between. The CDR3 extends over 17 amino acids. The CDR3 nucleotides read TGCGCCAGCAGCTTTCGGGGGGGCGAAAACTGGAACACTGAAGCTTTCTTT. The encoded protein is CASSFRGGENWNTEAFF. The full variable domain, its missing parts supplied by reference TRBV5-1 and TRBJ1-1, is KAGVTQTPRYLIKTRGQQVTLSCSPISGHRSVSWYQQTPGQGLQFLFEYFSETQRNKGNFPGRFSGRQFSNSRSEMNVSTLELGDSALYLCASSFRGGENWNTEAFFGQGTRLTVV.

The chain uses TRBV2 and TRBJ2-1, with TRBD1 identical over 7 bases. Germline CDR1 is SNHLY and CDR2 is FYNNEI. Trimming cost V 8 bases and J 5 bases; bases outside gene matches: 6. The CDR3 loop spans 13 amino acids. The CDR3 DNA sequence: TGTGCCAGCCTCGGGACAGTAAACAATGAGCAGTTCTTC. Protein: CASLGTVNNEQFF.

V usage is TRBV5-5 and J usage is TRBJ1-2; the match to TRBD1 covers 7 bases. V was pared by 0 bases and J by 6 bases, with 8 bases of the junction left unmatched. CDR3 length: 15 amino acids. Germline CDR1 SGHKS, CDR2 YYEKEE (reference sequence). CDR3 in DNA: TGTGCCAGCAGCTTGGACAGGGGACCGTTGGATGGCTACACCTTC. Its protein is CASSLDRGPLDGYTF. Complete variable domain (other parts from reference TRBV5-5 and TRBJ1-2): DAGVTQSPTHLIKTRGQQVTLRCSPISGHKSVSWYQQVLGQGPQFIFQYYEKEERGRGNFPDRFSARQFPNYSSELNVNALLLGDSALYLCASSLDRGPLDGYTFGSGTRLTVV.

This chain links TRBV9 with TRBJ1-2, with a possible D match to TRBD1 (5 bases). Trimming took 1 base from V and 7 from J, leaving 20 bases between them. There are 16 residues in the CDR3. Germline values: CDR1 SGDLS, CDR2 YYNGEE. The CDR3 bases are TGTGCCAGCAGCGTACCGGACACCCAAGCTCTTTCTGGCTACACCTTC. Encoded protein: CASSVPDTQALSGYTF.

The chain employs TRBV14 and TRBJ1-2; 9 bases map to TRBD1. CDR1 is SGHDN, CDR2 FVKESK, per germline. V lost 4 bases, J lost 5 bases, and 5 bases stayed unmatched. The CDR3 is 14 residues long. CDR3 in amino acids: CASSPRDRAYGYTF. In nucleotides, the CDR3 is TGTGCCAGCAGCCCCCGGGACAGGGCGTATGGCTACACCTTC.

The chain couples TRBV10-3 to TRBJ1-1, with unresolved D. V lost 2 bases to trimming and J lost 3 bases, with 13 bases between them. From germline, CDR1 is ENHRY and CDR2 SYGVKD. CDR3 length: 15 residues. The CDR3 DNA follows: TGTGCCATCAGTGAGGATCCCTGGAGGGACACTGAAGCTTTCTTT. Translating it yields CAISEDPWRDTEAFF.

V and J are TRBV11-3 and TRBJ1-3; 10 nucleotides match TRBD1. Germline V lookup: CDR1 SGHNT, CDR2 YENEEA. V lost 5 bases, J lost 7 bases, and 8 bases stayed unmatched. This CDR3 comprises 15 residues. CDR3 residues: CASSPGTGDENTIYF. The CDR3 DNA follows: TGTGCCAGCAGCCCCGGGACAGGGGATGAGAACACCATATATTTT.

CDR3 coding DNA: TGTGCCAGCAGTCCCCAGGGATCCGAGCAGTACTTC. Encoded protein: CASSPQGSEQYF. This chain links TRBV6-1 with TRBJ2-7; possible D gene TRBD1, 5 bases. The CDR3 is 12 amino acids. CDR1 is MNHNS, CDR2 SASEGT, per germline. V was clipped by 5 bases and J by 6 bases, with 11 bases between them.

This clone was seen once. In DNA form, the CDR3 reads TGTGCCAGCAGTGACTATCCTAGCACAGATACGCAGTATTTT. Encoded protein: CASSDYPSTDTQYF. V is TRBV2 and J is TRBJ2-3, with D unresolved. Germline loops: CDR1 SNHLY, CDR2 FYNNEI. This CDR3 has 14 amino acids. V lost 3 bases, J lost 0 bases, and 7 bases lay in between.

The chain has TRBV6-1 and TRBJ2-3; 10 bases are shared with TRBD2. Unmatched junction bases numbered 8, after V lost 3 bases and J lost 2 bases. Germline V gene sequence: CDR1 MNHNS, CDR2 SASEGT. The CDR3 contains 17 residues. For the CDR3, the DNA is TGTGCCAGCAGTGAGGATAGCGGGGGGCCCTACACAGATACGCAGTATTTT. This gives the protein CASSEDSGGPYTDTQYF.

A few counts support this clone. The chain joins TRBV18 to TRBJ1-1; TRBD1 is a possible D gene (5 bases). The CDR3 is 14 residues long. V was trimmed by 7 bases and J by 3 bases, leaving 15 bases between them. CDR1 is KGHSH, CDR2 LQKENI, per germline. This chain's CDR3 is CASLGSGKYTEAFF. The CDR3 DNA is TGTGCCAGCTTGGGTTCAGGGAAGTACACTGAAGCTTTCTTT.

The gene calls are TRBV19 and TRBJ1-1; TRBD1 agrees at 8 bases. V dropped 9 bases and J dropped 4; count of bases not matched to a gene: 10. The germline CDR1 and CDR2 sequences are LNHDA and SQIVND (reference sequence). This CDR3 comprises 14 residues. CDR3 amino acids: CASTDRGWATEAFF. The CDR3 nucleotides are TGTGCCAGCACCGACAGGGGATGGGCCACTGAAGCTTTCTTT.

The J gene is TRBJ1-3, the V gene TRBV30; no clear D. The length of the CDR3 is 16 residues. Germline CDR1 reads GTSNPN; CDR2 reads SVGIG (reference sequence). The V end lost 4 bases, the J end lost 0 bases, and 16 bases lay between the germline ends. As DNA, the CDR3 is TGTGCCTGGATAGGTGCAGGAAAACGCTCTGGAAACACCATATATTTT. This sequence encodes CAWIGAGKRSGNTIYF.